The 26 T cell receptor beta chains in this list originate from one sample, sequenced in a study of T cell responses to AZD1222 COVID-19 vaccine. This table comes from immunoSEQ multiplex PCR, and its TCRdb copy is limited to in-frame clones, with some not included. The sample consists of 140,000 to 150,000 clones, just under 95% of them appearing once. This sample comprised peripheral blood, obtained on day 0 of AZD1222 vaccination. Receptor source: an adult in good health.

This chain links TRBV15 with TRBJ2-1, with D perhaps TRBD2 (7 bases). V was trimmed by 5 bases and J by 4 bases, leaving 24 bases between them. Germline lookup yields CDR1 LNHNV and CDR2 YYDKDF (reference sequence). This CDR3 is built from 18 residues. CDR3 sequence: CATSGGGGIYRAYNEQFF. The CDR3 bases are TGTGCCACCAGCGGGGGGGGCGGGATCTATCGGGCTTACAATGAGCAGTTCTTC.

With regard to this clone: Other DNA variants within this sample encode the same CDR3. The chain recombines TRBV18 with TRBJ1-1, with 10 bases that match TRBD1. This CDR3 region has 14 residues. J lost 5 bases, V lost 3 bases, and 3 bases had no gene match. Germline assignment: CDR1 KGHSH and CDR2 LQKENI. In DNA form, the CDR3 reads TGTGCCAGCTCACCGGGACAGGGGCGGACTGAAGCTTTCTTT. The encoded protein is CASSPGQGRTEAFF.

The chain carries TRBV6-5 and TRBJ2-7, with TRBD1 identical over 8 bases. Trimming at V came to 6 bases and at J to 6 bases, leaving 10 bases not matched to a gene. Germline CDR1 reads MNHEY; CDR2 reads SVGAGI. The CDR3 is 14 amino acids. The DNA for the CDR3 is TGTGCCAGCAGGCCGACAGGGGCGGTCGCCGAGCAGTACTTC. The encoded protein is CASRPTGAVAEQYF.

The chain is built from TRBV27 and TRBJ2-3, with a weak D call TRBD2 (5 bases). Germline CDR1 reads MNHEY; CDR2 reads SMNVEV (reference sequence). The CDR3 contains 14 residues. V shed 6 bases and J shed 3 bases, with 13 bases lying between them. The CDR3 is CASRELGSTDTQYF. For the CDR3, the DNA is TGTGCCAGCAGGGAGTTGGGGAGTACAGATACGCAGTATTTT.

The chain joins TRBV25-1 to TRBJ2-7; TRBD2 matches at 7 bases. This CDR3 is built from 14 residues. Germline V gene sequence: CDR1 MGHDK, CDR2 SYGVNS. Losses at the gene ends were 6 bases for V and 4 bases for J; bases not matched to a gene: 9. CDR3 coding DNA: TGTGCCAGCAGCCCCTGGGGGGAGGGGTACGAGCAGTACTTC. Translation: CASSPWGEGYEQYF.

This clone is a singleton in its sample. The chain is built from TRBV29-1 and TRBJ2-3, with 7 nucleotides matching TRBD2. J was trimmed by 2 bases and V by 4 bases; bases with no gene match: 6. The CDR3 is made up of 14 amino acids. From germline, CDR1 is SQVTM and CDR2 ANQGSEA. The CDR3 reads CSVALSGTTDTQYF. The CDR3 bases are TGCAGCGTTGCGCTGAGCGGGACCACAGATACGCAGTATTTT.

This clone was counted a single time. The chain is built from TRBV7-9 and TRBJ2-3; weak D call: TRBD2 (5 bases). The CDR3 covers 16 residues. Trimming left V 2 bases short and J 2 bases short, with 14 bases between. CDR1 is SEHNR and CDR2 is FQNEAQ in the germline V gene (reference sequence). The CDR3 coding sequence is TGTGCCAGCAGCTTAAGCCTAGCCCAACCCACAGATACGCAGTATTTT. Protein product: CASSLSLAQPTDTQYF.

This rearrangement joins TRBV7-9 to TRBJ1-5, with D tentatively TRBD1 (5 bases). Germline V lookup: CDR1 SEHNR, CDR2 FQNEAQ (reference sequence). V lost 2 bases to trimming and J lost 9 bases, with 8 bases between them. The CDR3 contains 12 residues. The CDR3 bases are TGTGCCAGCAGCTTATCGGGGGGGCCCCAGCATTTT. This translates into CASSLSGGPQHF.

The chain is built from TRBV28 and TRBJ2-2; D may be TRBD2 (6 bases). CDR3 size: 15 residues. Trimming took off 6 bases at V and 2 bases at J, with 13 bases between the two ends. Per germline, CDR1 MDHEN and CDR2 SYDVKM. DNA of the CDR3: TGTGCCAGCAGGTCCGGGAGTTCAAACACCGGGGAGCTGTTTTTT. Amino acids: CASRSGSSNTGELFF.

The V gene is TRBV18, the J gene TRBJ1-4, with no clear D. Trimming cost V 2 bases and J 8 bases, with 6 bases left between them. CDR3 length: 12 residues. The germline gives CDR1 KGHSH, CDR2 LQKENI. The CDR3 sequence: CASSPSREKLFF. The CDR3 DNA is TGTGCCAGCTCACCATCAAGGGAAAAACTGTTTTTT.

The chain joins TRBV2 to TRBJ1-2, with 7 bases fitting TRBD1. The CDR3 extends over 14 amino acids. Germline lookup yields CDR1 SNHLY and CDR2 FYNNEI. V lost 2 bases to trimming and J lost 5 bases; unmatched junction nucleotides: 5. This CDR3 reads CASSELTGRYGYTF. CDR3 DNA sequence: TGTGCCAGCAGTGAACTGACAGGGAGGTATGGCTACACCTTC.

This chain joins TRBV10-3 and TRBJ2-2; 8 positions agree with TRBD1. Trimming took 6 bases from V and 5 from J; bases not matched to a gene: 5. The CDR3 totals 14 residues. Germline CDR1 is ENHRY and CDR2 is SYGVKD. The CDR3 here is CAIRQGAGTGELFF. DNA of the CDR3: TGTGCCATCAGGCAGGGGGCGGGGACCGGGGAGCTGTTTTTT.

The V call is TRBV5-6, the J call TRBJ1-1; D ambiguous. V was trimmed by 0 bases and J by 3 bases, leaving 15 bases between them. This CDR3 region has 16 residues. The V gene's germline CDR1 is SGHDT and CDR2 YYEEEE. The DNA of the CDR3 is TGTGCCAGCAGCTTGGTGAACCGAAGGAGGGACACTGAAGCTTTCTTT. Its protein product is CASSLVNRRRDTEAFF.

V usage is TRBV9 and J usage is TRBJ2-1; TRBD2 is a possible D gene (5 bases). V was pared by 4 bases and J by 3 bases, with 8 bases between. Germline V gives CDR1 SGDLS, CDR2 YYNGEE. The CDR3 extends over 13 amino acids. The DNA of the CDR3 is TGTGCCAGCAGCCCCCGGGACTACAATGAGCAGTTCTTC. It specifies CASSPRDYNEQFF.

This chain links TRBV28 with TRBJ2-6; D remains ambiguous. The V end lost 5 bases, the J end lost 3 bases, and 14 bases lay between the germline ends. The germline V gene has CDR1 MDHEN and CDR2 SYDVKM. The CDR3 runs 16 residues. The CDR3, as DNA: TGTGCCAGCAGTCCCTGGGTAAGGGTTGGGGCCAACGTCCTGACTTTC. Its translation: CASSPWVRVGANVLTF.

This rearrangement joins TRBV7-9 to TRBJ1-2; D may be TRBD1 (5 bases). This CDR3 is built from 10 residues. Germline assignment: CDR1 SEHNR and CDR2 FQNEAQ (reference sequence). Deletions cut 11 bases from V and 4 bases from J, with 8 bases between. The CDR3 DNA is TGTGCCGGGGACGCCTATGGCTACACCTTC. It codes for CAGDAYGYTF.

The V call is TRBV9, the J call TRBJ1-1; D perhaps matches TRBD1 (6 bases). The germline CDR1 and CDR2 sequences are SGDLS and YYNGEE. The CDR3 spans 13 residues. Trimming removed 4 bases from V and 1 base from J, with 8 bases in between. The CDR3 reads CASSIGGNTEAFF. The CDR3, as DNA: TGTGCCAGCAGCATAGGGGGGAACACTGAAGCTTTCTTT.

As to this clone: This sample includes further DNA sequences coding for the same CDR3. This chain joins TRBV18 and TRBJ2-5; 8 nucleotides match TRBD2. J was trimmed by 4 bases and V by 3 bases; bases with no gene match: 1. Germline V gives CDR1 KGHSH, CDR2 LQKENI. CDR3 length: 13 residues. The CDR3 DNA reads TGTGCCAGCTCACCGGGACTAGGAGAGACCCAGTACTTC. Amino acids: CASSPGLGETQYF.

This chain links TRBV27 with TRBJ1-1; D ambiguous. Germline assignment: CDR1 MNHEY and CDR2 SMNVEV (reference sequence). V lost 5 bases and J lost 0, with 10 bases in between. This CDR3 has 14 residues. This CDR3 is CASSRRALNTEAFF. The CDR3 coding sequence is TGTGCCAGCAGTCGTAGGGCCCTGAACACTGAAGCTTTCTTT.

V gene TRBV2 combines with J gene TRBJ1-2, with 7 bases fitting TRBD1. The germline V gene has CDR1 SNHLY and CDR2 FYNNEI. This CDR3 region has 15 residues. With V trimmed by 4 bases and J by 2 bases, 7 bases remained unmatched. The chain's CDR3 is CASSVGGYENYGYTF. Written as DNA, the CDR3 is TGTGCCAGCAGTGTAGGGGGCTACGAAAACTATGGCTACACCTTC. The full variable domain, completed using reference TRBV2 and TRBJ1-2, is EPEVTQTPSHQVTQMGQEVILRCVPISNHLYFYWYRQILGQKVEFLVSFYNNEISEKSEIFDDQFSVERPDGSNFTLKIRSTKLEDSAMYFCASSVGGYENYGYTFGSGTRLTVV.

The chain employs TRBV18 and TRBJ1-1, with 7 bases lining up with TRBD1. This CDR3 spans 14 amino acids. The V gene's germline CDR1 is KGHSH and CDR2 LQKENI. J lost 3 bases, V lost 6 bases, and 7 bases had no gene match. The CDR3 DNA sequence: TGTGCCAGCTCCAAGACAGGGATGGACACTGAAGCTTTCTTT. This translates into CASSKTGMDTEAFF.

This chain connects TRBV7-9 to TRBJ2-7; 7 bases are shared with TRBD1. The CDR3 is 14 amino acids. Per the germline V gene, CDR1 is SEHNR and CDR2 is FQNEAQ (reference sequence). V lost 5 bases to trimming and J lost 7 bases; unmatched junction nucleotides: 11. CDR3 sequence (DNA): TGTGCCAGCAGCCCCAGACAGGGAGTAGGGGAGCAGTACTTC. Translating gives CASSPRQGVGEQYF. The entire variable domain, with the rest obtained from reference TRBV7-9 and TRBJ2-7, is as follows: DTGVSQNPRHKITKRGQNVTFRCDPISEHNRLYWYRQTLGQGPEFLTYFQNEAQLEKSRLLSDRFSAERPKGSFSTLEIQRTEQGDSAMYLCASSPRQGVGEQYFGPGTRLTVT.

The V gene is TRBV18, the J gene TRBJ2-1; no clear D gene. Trimming left V 0 bases short and J 9 bases short, with 9 bases between. This CDR3 has 13 residues. CDR1 KGHSH and CDR2 LQKENI come from the germline V gene. The CDR3 coding sequence is TGTGCCAGCTCACCACCGGTTTCCTTTGAGCAGTTCTTC. It encodes CASSPPVSFEQFF.

Only a few counts were recorded for this clone. The chain's CDR3 is CASSDNPGRRNQPQHF. The DNA for the CDR3 is TGTGCCAGCAGTGATAATCCGGGACGGCGCAATCAGCCCCAGCATTTT. The chain has TRBV6-1 and TRBJ1-5, with a tentative D call TRBD1 (5 bases). The V and J ends lost 3 bases and 2 bases respectively, with 14 bases between them. The CDR3 covers 16 residues. CDR1 is MNHNS, CDR2 SASEGT, per germline.

The chain is built from TRBV24-1 and TRBJ2-4; 9 nucleotides line up with TRBD1. Germline V gives CDR1 KGHDR, CDR2 SFDVKD. The CDR3 runs 18 residues. Losses at the gene ends were 8 bases for V and 1 base for J; bases not matched to a gene: 14. The CDR3 loop is CATTPPGTGTEAKNIQYF. The CDR3 DNA reads TGTGCCACCACACCCCCCGGGACAGGGACGGAGGCCAAAAACATTCAGTACTTC.

This clone was detected only once. The chain uses TRBV5-1 and TRBJ2-6, with 11 nucleotides matching TRBD1. The V and J ends lost 0 bases and 0 bases, in that order; junction bases with no gene match: 5. The CDR3 consists of 19 residues. Germline V CDR1 and CDR2: SGHRS, YFSETQ. The chain's CDR3 is CASSLVGQGAGSGANVLTF. The CDR3 DNA reads TGCGCCAGCAGCTTGGTAGGACAGGGGGCGGGCTCTGGGGCCAACGTCCTGACTTTC. The variable domain in full, with the rest retrieved from reference TRBV5-1 and TRBJ2-6, is KAGVTQTPRYLIKTRGQQVTLSCSPISGHRSVSWYQQTPGQGLQFLFEYFSETQRNKGNFPGRFSGRQFSNSRSEMNVSTLELGDSALYLCASSLVGQGAGSGANVLTFGAGSRLTVL.